Presented here are 18 T cell receptor beta chains from one specimen sequenced in a study of blood T cell repertoires in COVID-19. The assay was immunoSEQ multiplex PCR, and TCRdb's table has in-frame clones only and misses some. The repertoire holds about 170,000 clones, with roughly 87% as singletons. The sequencing sample was made of PBMCs or T cells enriched from blood (not recorded which). The receptors stem from a human donor with acute COVID-19. The donor label of this sample is uncertain.

The V call is TRBV5-1, the J call TRBJ2-6; unclear D gene. CDR3 length equals 17 residues. The V end lost 5 bases, the J end lost 1 base, and 16 bases lay between the germline ends. The germline V gene has CDR1 SGHRS and CDR2 YFSETQ. The CDR3 is CASSRDTSSSGANVLTF. DNA for the CDR3: TGCGCCAGCAGTCGCGACACGTCTTCTTCTGGGGCCAACGTCCTGACTTTC.

The rearrangement joins TRBV10-1 to TRBJ2-7, with D possibly being TRBD1 (6 bases). The CDR3 is 12 amino acids. Trimming left V 1 base short and J 10 bases short, with 11 bases between. The germline V gene encodes CDR1 WNHNN and CDR2 SYGVQD (reference sequence). CDR3 amino acids: CASSEYQGRQYF. The DNA of the CDR3 is TGCGCCAGCAGTGAGTACCAGGGGAGACAGTACTTC.

The rearrangement joins TRBV2 to TRBJ2-3, with D unclear. Germline CDR1 reads SNHLY; CDR2 reads FYNNEI. CDR3 length equals 14 residues. Between the trimmed V and J ends, which lost 3 bases and 3 bases, there was a span of 10 bases. As DNA, the CDR3 is TGTGCCAGCAGTGATCCCCTGGAGACAGATACGCAGTATTTT. Its translation: CASSDPLETDTQYF. Variable domain in full (rest from reference TRBV2 and TRBJ2-3): EPEVTQTPSHQVTQMGQEVILRCVPISNHLYFYWYRQILGQKVEFLVSFYNNEISEKSEIFDDQFSVERPDGSNFTLKIRSTKLEDSAMYFCASSDPLETDTQYFGPGTRLTVL.

V gene TRBV5-1 combines with J gene TRBJ2-1; 7 bases line up with TRBD2. The V and J ends lost 4 bases and 9 bases, in that order; junction bases with no gene match: 13. Per germline, CDR1 SGHRS and CDR2 YFSETQ. The CDR3 is 15 amino acids. The CDR3, as DNA: TGCGCCAGCAGCCCGCGGGAGCTTCCCCAAGGTGAGCAGTTCTTC. Amino acid sequence: CASSPRELPQGEQFF.

The J gene is TRBJ2-2, the V gene TRBV6-2 or TRBV6-3, with D unclear. CDR1 is MNHEY, CDR2 SVGEGT, per germline. This CDR3 has 11 residues. The ends were cut back, 5 bases at V and 5 bases at J, with 3 bases in the middle. DNA for the CDR3: TGTGCCAGCAGTCGTACCGGGGAGCTGTTTTTT. Translation: CASSRTGELFF.

The J gene is TRBJ1-2, the V gene TRBV6-6; 8 bases match TRBD1. The V gene end was trimmed by 7 bases and the J gene end by 2 bases; junction bases not matched to a gene: 6. Germline V gene data show CDR1 as MNHNY and CDR2 as SVGAGI (reference sequence). There are 14 residues in the CDR3. The CDR3 sequence is CASTSRTGNYGYTF. CDR3 in DNA: TGTGCCAGCACCTCTAGGACAGGGAACTATGGCTACACCTTC.

The V gene is TRBV5-1, the J gene TRBJ1-2, with TRBD1 identical over 10 bases. J lost 8 bases, V lost 4 bases, and 11 bases had no gene match. Germline V gene lookup returns CDR1 SGHRS and CDR2 YFSETQ. This CDR3 region has 15 residues. CDR3 nucleotide sequence: TGCGCCAGCAGCCACAAAGGACAGGGGGAAGGCGGCTACACCTTC. This codes for CASSHKGQGEGGYTF.

This sequence joins TRBV10-3 and TRBJ2-1; 9 positions agree with TRBD1. Germline V gives CDR1 ENHRY, CDR2 SYGVKD. J gave up 8 bases and V 6 bases, and 11 bases lay outside the gene matches. This CDR3 is 15 amino acids long. CDR3 region: CAISLDRGRTDEQFF. For the CDR3, the DNA is TGTGCCATCAGCCTCGACAGGGGGAGAACTGATGAGCAGTTCTTC.

The chain joins TRBV30 to TRBJ1-2; D possibly corresponds to TRBD1 (6 bases). The CDR3 is 14 residues long. Germline V gene data show CDR1 as GTSNPN and CDR2 as SVGIG (reference sequence). V gave up 2 bases and J gave up 1 base, with 11 bases separating them. CDR3 sequence: CAWSPRGSNYGYTF. CDR3 bases: TGTGCCTGGAGTCCCAGGGGCAGTAACTATGGCTACACCTTC.

This chain links TRBV7-3 with TRBJ2-7; possibly TRBD2 for D (5 bases). Trimming removed 2 bases from V and 4 bases from J, with 15 bases in between. The CDR3 sequence is 15 residues long. Germline-derived CDR1 and CDR2 are SGHTA and FQGTGA. Written as DNA, the CDR3 is TGTGCCAGCAGCTTATTTGGCCGGGGTGGGTACGAGCAGTACTTC. Translation gives CASSLFGRGGYEQYF.

V gene TRBV5-1 combines with J gene TRBJ1-3, with D tentatively TRBD1 (6 bases). The length of the CDR3 is 14 residues. Trimming took 3 bases from V and 1 from J, leaving 8 bases between them. The germline gives CDR1 SGHRS, CDR2 YFSETQ. The CDR3 coding sequence is TGCGCCAGCAGCTCGGACAGATCTGGAAACACCATATATTTT. Amino acids: CASSSDRSGNTIYF. Variable domain in full (rest from reference TRBV5-1 and TRBJ1-3): KAGVTQTPRYLIKTRGQQVTLSCSPISGHRSVSWYQQTPGQGLQFLFEYFSETQRNKGNFPGRFSGRQFSNSRSEMNVSTLELGDSALYLCASSSDRSGNTIYFGEGSWLTVV.

The chain combines TRBV3-1 (or the pseudogene TRBV3-2) with TRBJ1-4; 7 nucleotides agree with TRBD1. CDR1 is LGHDT and CDR2 is YNNKEL in the germline V gene (reference sequence). This CDR3 is 16 amino acids long. Trimming cost V 4 bases and J 1 base; bases outside gene matches: 6. This CDR3 reads CASSLQGLGTNEKLFF. The CDR3 DNA is TGTGCCAGCAGCCTACAGGGGCTGGGAACTAATGAAAAACTGTTTTTT.

V usage is TRBV6-2 or TRBV6-3 and J usage is TRBJ2-3; 8 nucleotides align to TRBD2. The length of the CDR3 is 15 residues. Germline CDR1 reads MNHEY; CDR2 reads SVGEGT. With 2 bases clipped from V and 1 base from J, the junction kept 2 bases outside the gene matches. CDR3 sequence: CASSYPRGGTDTQYF. CDR3 in DNA: TGTGCCAGCAGTTACCCGCGGGGGGGCACAGATACGCAGTATTTT.

The J gene is TRBJ1-2, the V gene TRBV29-1, with D perhaps matching TRBD1 (6 bases). The CDR3 is 11 amino acids. Trimming took off 8 bases at V and 8 bases at J, with 15 bases between the two ends. Looked up from germline, CDR1 is SQVTM and CDR2 is ANQGSEA. CDR3 nucleotide sequence: TGCAGCACCACAGGGTCTGGGGGCTACACCTTC. Its translation: CSTTGSGGYTF.

The genes are TRBV29-1 and TRBJ2-2, with D uncertain. Deletions cut 6 bases from V and 5 bases from J, with 10 bases between. Germline V gives CDR1 SQVTM, CDR2 ANQGSEA. The CDR3 has 12 residues. For the CDR3, the DNA is TGCAGCGTAGTTCGACAAACCGGGGAGCTGTTTTTT. Its translation is CSVVRQTGELFF.

The CDR3 loop is CASSLRGEGTPYEQYF. The DNA of the CDR3 is TGTGCCAGCAGCTTAAGGGGGGAGGGGACCCCCTACGAGCAGTACTTC. The rearrangement links TRBV9 to TRBJ2-7; tentative D call: TRBD2 (7 bases). The CDR3 extends over 16 amino acids. Germline V gene sequence: CDR1 SGDLS, CDR2 YYNGEE. The V and J ends lost 4 bases and 2 bases respectively, with 19 bases between them.

This clone is a singleton in its sample. Within the sample, other DNA sequences also encode this same CDR3. The V and J genes are TRBV19 and TRBJ1-4; D is unresolved. This CDR3 is 15 amino acids long. Germline values: CDR1 LNHDA, CDR2 SQIVND (reference sequence). The germline V and J ends were trimmed by 3 bases and 0 bases, with 8 bases remaining between them. CDR3 sequence (DNA): TGTGCCAGTAGTATCGGAGGTGCAACTAATGAAAAACTGTTTTTT. It encodes CASSIGGATNEKLFF.

V and J are TRBV5-1 and TRBJ1-6, with 9 bases aligning to TRBD1. The CDR3 is 14 amino acids. The germline V gene encodes CDR1 SGHRS and CDR2 YFSETQ. With 4 bases clipped from V and 10 bases from J, the junction kept 6 bases outside the gene matches. The CDR3 DNA is TGCGCCAGCAGCGGGGACAGGGCGGGATCACCCCTCCACTTT. It codes for CASSGDRAGSPLHF.